Shown below are 12 T cell receptor beta chains from a single sample sequenced in a study of T cell changes during pregnancy in multiple sclerosis. Using immunoSEQ multiplex PCR, the repertoire was profiled, and TCRdb retains in-frame clones only, with some absent. The table lists under 50,000 clones, less than 95% of them singletons. The source material was CD8+ T cells from peripheral blood mononuclear cells, sampled in the second trimester of pregnancy. These receptors came from a female donor with multiple sclerosis, enrolled in a pregnancy study.

This chain connects TRBV19 to TRBJ2-7; TRBD2 is a possible D gene (6 bases). Trimming removed 5 bases at V and 3 bases at J, with 17 bases between. Germline lookup yields CDR1 LNHDA and CDR2 SQIVND (reference sequence). This CDR3 has 15 amino acids. The CDR3 spells CASSPPGVLFYEQYF. As DNA, the CDR3 is TGTGCCAGTAGTCCTCCGGGGGTTCTTTTCTACGAGCAGTACTTC.

The chain combines TRBV6-4 with TRBJ1-1; a weak D match, TRBD1 (6 bases). V was cut by 6 bases and J by 1 base, with 9 bases left in between. CDR1 and CDR2 (germline): MRHNA, SNTAGT. CDR3 length equals 13 residues. The CDR3 coding sequence is TGTGCCAGCAGCCAGGGGCCGAACACTGAAGCTTTCTTT. Translated: CASSQGPNTEAFF.

Only one count was recorded for this clone. The chain has TRBV10-3 and TRBJ2-1, with 9 bases matching TRBD1. Germline assignment: CDR1 ENHRY and CDR2 SYGVKD. Trimming at V came to 5 bases and at J to 5 bases, leaving 7 bases not matched to a gene. This CDR3 is 15 amino acids long. Here the CDR3 DNA reads TGTGCCATCAGTAAGGGACAGGGTGAGGACAATGAGCAGTTCTTC. Its protein product is CAISKGQGEDNEQFF.

The chain carries TRBV14 and TRBJ1-2; TRBD1 is a possible D gene (5 bases). This CDR3 region has 15 residues. CDR1 is SGHDN, CDR2 FVKESK, per germline. Trimming cost V 4 bases and J 4 bases, with 16 bases left between them. The CDR3 DNA is TGTGCCAGCAGCCCCCTAGGGACTGGGATCTATGGCTACACCTTC. Amino acids: CASSPLGTGIYGYTF.

The chain combines TRBV29-1 with TRBJ1-2; no clear D gene. The CDR3 runs 11 residues. Per the germline V gene, CDR1 is SQVTM and CDR2 is ANQGSEA. V gave up 5 bases and J gave up 8 bases, with 12 bases separating them. CDR3 nucleotides: TGCAGCGTTAGAGAGGGTGGAGGCTACACCTTC. Residues: CSVREGGGYTF.

The chain links TRBV19 to TRBJ1-1, with D uncertain. Germline CDR1 and CDR2: LNHDA and SQIVND (reference sequence). The CDR3 length is 13 residues. Trimming cost V 0 bases and J 7 bases, with 9 bases left between them. CDR3 in amino acids: CASSIDTRFEAFF. The CDR3 nucleotides are TGTGCCAGTAGTATAGACACTCGGTTTGAAGCTTTCTTT.

The J gene is TRBJ2-7, the V gene TRBV11-2; 7 bases agree with TRBD1. V gave up 2 bases and J gave up 4 bases; unmatched junction bases: 8. The CDR3 loop spans 15 amino acids. CDR1 and CDR2 (germline): SGHAT, FQNNGV. The CDR3 here is CASSLSRQGPYEQYF. CDR3 nucleotides: TGTGCCAGCAGCTTATCCCGACAGGGTCCTTACGAGCAGTACTTC.

This clone was detected once. The chain recombines TRBV5-4 with TRBJ2-7; 8 positions agree with TRBD1. This CDR3 contains 13 residues. After removal of 4 bases from V and 6 bases from J, the junction contained 6 bases not matched to a gene. From germline, CDR1 is SGHNT and CDR2 YYREEE (reference sequence). The CDR3 loop is CASSLGQATEQYF. CDR3 coding DNA: TGTGCCAGCAGCCTGGGACAGGCCACCGAGCAGTACTTC.

This rearrangement joins TRBV9 to TRBJ2-5; TRBD2 might be the D (5 bases). V dropped 0 bases and J dropped 5 bases, with 11 bases sitting between them. CDR1 SGDLS and CDR2 YYNGEE come from the germline V gene. The CDR3 loop spans 14 amino acids. The DNA for the CDR3 is TGTGCCAGCAGCGTAGGGAAGAGAGGGGAGACCCAGTACTTC. This translates into CASSVGKRGETQYF.

This chain connects TRBV9 to TRBJ2-1, with TRBD1 matching 8 bases. J gave up 4 bases and V 0 bases, and 12 bases lay outside the gene matches. The CDR3 totals 18 residues. Germline V gene data show CDR1 as SGDLS and CDR2 as YYNGEE. CDR3 in amino acids: CASSVEGTGGLEYNEQFF. CDR3 nucleotide sequence: TGTGCCAGCAGCGTAGAGGGGACAGGCGGCCTGGAGTACAATGAGCAGTTCTTC.

The CDR3 spells CASSLGGTGKGYTF. CDR3 DNA: TGTGCCAGCAGCTTAGGAGGGACAGGGAAAGGCTACACCTTC. The chain uses TRBV7-2 and TRBJ1-2, with 9 bases that match TRBD1. Per the germline V gene, CDR1 is SGHTA and CDR2 is FQGNSA. J was trimmed by 8 bases and V by 1 base; bases with no gene match: 5. CDR3 size: 14 residues.

The chain is built from TRBV4-2 and TRBJ2-2, with TRBD2 identical over 14 bases. The germline V gene encodes CDR1 LGHNA and CDR2 YNFKEQ. The CDR3 loop spans 17 amino acids. Losses at the gene ends were 1 base for V and 6 bases for J; bases not matched to a gene: 4. The CDR3 DNA reads as TGTGCCAGCAGCCAAGGGGGACTAGCGGGGGAAGCCGGGGAGCTGTTTTTT. Protein sequence: CASSQGGLAGEAGELFF.